Below, one T cell receptor (beta chain) is given with its context. CDR3 length: 13 residues. The V gene's germline CDR1 is SNHLY and CDR2 FYNNEI. Trimming shortened V by 7 bases and J by 4 bases, and 13 bases separated the two germline ends. This sample is part of a study of blood T cell repertoires in COVID-19. The repertoire was sequenced with immunoSEQ multiplex PCR; TCRdb's copy has only in-frame clones and lacks some. The profile shows 650,000 to 800,000 clones, 90% of them singletons. The chain uses TRBV2 and TRBJ1-2; D might be TRBD1 (5 bases). The TCR comes from a woman younger than 35 with acute or convalescent COVID-19. The sample comprised peripheral blood. DNA for the CDR3: TGTGCCAGCACGGCAGGGCGACCCTATGGCTACACCTTC. Protein product: CASTAGRPYGYTF.